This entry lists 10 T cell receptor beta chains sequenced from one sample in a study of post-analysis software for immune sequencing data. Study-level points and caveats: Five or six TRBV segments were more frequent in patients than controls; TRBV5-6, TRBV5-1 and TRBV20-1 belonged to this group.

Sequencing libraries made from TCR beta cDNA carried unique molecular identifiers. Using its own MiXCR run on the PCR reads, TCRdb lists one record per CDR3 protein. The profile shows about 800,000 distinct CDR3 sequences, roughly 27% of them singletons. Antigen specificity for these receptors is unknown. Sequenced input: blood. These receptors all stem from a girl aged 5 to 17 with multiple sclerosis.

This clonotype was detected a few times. The CDR3 DNA sequence: TGTGCCAGCAGCCGCGGGGCCGAGCAGTACTTC. Protein product: CASSRGAEQYF. The chain uses TRBV9 and TRBJ2-5; possibly TRBD2 for D (6 bases). The DNA matches TRBJ2-7 better at its end, which makes the J call doubtful. The V gene's germline CDR1 is SGDLS and CDR2 YYNGEE. This CDR3 comprises 11 residues.

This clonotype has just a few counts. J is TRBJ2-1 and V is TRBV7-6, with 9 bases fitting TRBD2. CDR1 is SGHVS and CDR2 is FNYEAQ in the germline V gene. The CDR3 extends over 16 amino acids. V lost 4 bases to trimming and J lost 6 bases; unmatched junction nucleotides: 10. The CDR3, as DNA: TGTGCCAGCAGCTATAGCGGGGGCACCCTCAGCAATGAGCAGTTCTTC. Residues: CASSYSGGTLSNEQFF. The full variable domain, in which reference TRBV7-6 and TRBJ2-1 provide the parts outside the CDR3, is GAGVSQSPRYKVTKRGQDVALRCDPISGHVSLYWYRQALGQGPEFLTYFNYEAQQDKSGLPNDRFSAERPEGSISTLTIQRTEQRDSAMYRCASSYSGGTLSNEQFFGPGTRLTVL.

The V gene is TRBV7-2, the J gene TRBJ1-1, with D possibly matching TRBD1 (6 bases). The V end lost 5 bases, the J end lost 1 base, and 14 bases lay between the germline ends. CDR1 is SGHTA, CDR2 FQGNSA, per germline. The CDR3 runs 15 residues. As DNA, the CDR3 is TGTGCCAGCAGCCCCTTCCTACAGGGGAACACTGAAGCTTTCTTT. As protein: CASSPFLQGNTEAFF.

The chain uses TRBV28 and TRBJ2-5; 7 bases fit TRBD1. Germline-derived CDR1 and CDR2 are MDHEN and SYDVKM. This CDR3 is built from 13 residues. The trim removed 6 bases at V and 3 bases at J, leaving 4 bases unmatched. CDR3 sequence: CASSGQAEETQYF. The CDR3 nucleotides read TGTGCCAGCAGCGGACAGGCCGAAGAGACCCAGTACTTC.

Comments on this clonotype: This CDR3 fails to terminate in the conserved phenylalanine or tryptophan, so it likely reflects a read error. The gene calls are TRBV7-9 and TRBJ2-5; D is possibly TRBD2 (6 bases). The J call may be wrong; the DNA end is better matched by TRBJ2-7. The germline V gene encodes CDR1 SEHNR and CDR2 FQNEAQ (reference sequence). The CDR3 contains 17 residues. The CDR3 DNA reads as TGTGCCAGCAGCTTCTCAGAGCGGGCCAGCGGACACTACGAGCAGTACTGC. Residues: CASSFSERASGHYEQYC.

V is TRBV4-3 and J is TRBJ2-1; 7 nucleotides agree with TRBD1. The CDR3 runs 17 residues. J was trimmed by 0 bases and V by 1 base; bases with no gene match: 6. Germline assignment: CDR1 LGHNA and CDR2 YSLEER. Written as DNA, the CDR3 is TGCGCCAGCAGCCAAGGCTATCCAGGGGGCTCCTACAATGAGCAGTTCTTC. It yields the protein CASSQGYPGGSYNEQFF.

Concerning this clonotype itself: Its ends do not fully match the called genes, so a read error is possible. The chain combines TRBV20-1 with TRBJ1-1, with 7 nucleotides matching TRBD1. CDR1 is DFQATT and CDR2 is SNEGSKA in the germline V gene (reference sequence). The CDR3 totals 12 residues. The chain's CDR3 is CSARGGVTEAFF. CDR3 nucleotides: TGCAGTGCGAGAGGGGGCGTCACTGAAGCTTTCTTT.

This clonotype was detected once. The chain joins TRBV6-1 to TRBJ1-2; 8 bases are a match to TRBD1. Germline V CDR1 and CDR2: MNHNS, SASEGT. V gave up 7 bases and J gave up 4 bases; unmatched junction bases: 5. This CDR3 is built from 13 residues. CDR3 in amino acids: CASTYTGGYGYTF. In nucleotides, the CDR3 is TGTGCCAGCACCTACACAGGGGGCTATGGCTACACCTTC.

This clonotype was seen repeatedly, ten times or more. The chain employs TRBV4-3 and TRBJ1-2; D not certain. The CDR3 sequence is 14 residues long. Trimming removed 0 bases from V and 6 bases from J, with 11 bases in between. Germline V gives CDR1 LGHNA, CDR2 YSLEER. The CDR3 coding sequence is TGCGCCAGCAGCCAAGATTACACGGACGATGGCTACACCTTC. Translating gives CASSQDYTDDGYTF.

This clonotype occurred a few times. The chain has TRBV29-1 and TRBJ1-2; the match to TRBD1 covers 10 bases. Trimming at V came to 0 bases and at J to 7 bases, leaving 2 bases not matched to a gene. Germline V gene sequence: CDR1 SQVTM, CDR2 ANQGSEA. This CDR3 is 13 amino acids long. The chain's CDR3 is CSVEDRTGGGYTF. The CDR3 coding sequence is TGCAGCGTTGAAGATCGGACAGGGGGTGGCTACACCTTC.